These T cell receptor beta chains were read from a single sample in a study of blood T cell repertoires in COVID-19. Profiled with immunoSEQ multiplex PCR; TCRdb holds only in-frame clones, not every one. The table includes 75,000 to 95,000 clones, around 89% detected once. Material: peripheral blood. These receptors all stem from a human donor in a cohort sampled during active COVID-19. CDR3s include the opening cysteine and the closing phenylalanine or tryptophan. Expanded clones get a size class; other rows say once, few or many, or leave the size out.

V	J	size	length	CDR3
TRBV6-5	TRBJ1-6	once	15	CASREEPGSNSPLHF
TRBV19	TRBJ2-7	NA	16	CASSLDTGTSSYEQYF
TRBV18	TRBJ2-7	NA	14	CASSPRELAYEQYF
TRBV7-9	TRBJ1-1	NA	14	CASREEGVNTEAFF
TRBV2	TRBJ2-3	NA	15	CASSATSGRADTQYF
TRBV7-2	TRBJ2-3	NA	15	CASSSRGGWADTQYF
TRBV7-2	TRBJ2-7	once	12	CASSSQGYEQYF
TRBV7-2	TRBJ2-7	NA	15	CASSFPGQGSYEQYF
TRBV5-1	TRBJ2-4	NA	15	CASRPTGLAKNIQYF
TRBV5-1	TRBJ1-2	NA	13	CASSFTENYGYTF
TRBV6-5	TRBJ2-7	NA	14	CASWDSAGSYEQYF
TRBV5-1	TRBJ2-1	NA	13	CASSLDIYNEQFF
TRBV5-8	TRBJ2-5	NA	15	CASSLGLAGKETQYF
TRBV19	TRBJ1-5	NA	14	CASRAPSQNQPQHF
TRBV5-1	TRBJ2-5	NA	16	CASSLEPAGGWETQYF
TRBV2	TRBJ2-3	NA	13	CASSLTGVDTQYF
TRBV6-6	TRBJ2-3	NA	16	CASSYVGGARTDTQYF
TRBV28	TRBJ1-5	NA	15	CASIMGGAVNQPQHF
TRBV19	TRBJ2-5	NA	16	CASSPWGERASGTQYF
TRBV28	TRBJ2-3	NA	15	CASSSAGVMTDTQYF
TRBV3-1/TRBV3-2	TRBJ2-7	once	15	CASSRPGTGTYEQYF
TRBV5-6	TRBJ2-1	NA	14	CASSLAVEYNEQFF
TRBV2	TRBJ2-1	NA	14	CASTGLSSYNEQFF
TRBV9	TRBJ2-7	NA	15	CASTPSTSRAYEQYF
TRBV6-1	TRBJ1-5	NA	14	CASSEGQRNQPQHF
TRBV7-9	TRBJ2-3	NA	15	CASSLDYAVGDTQYF
TRBV27	TRBJ1-6	NA	17	CASSLGWRESYNSPLHF
TRBV7-2	TRBJ2-3	NA	17	CASSLVRGRVGTDTQYF
TRBV5-1	TRBJ1-1	NA	14	CASSLEQLNTEAFF
TRBV29-1	TRBJ2-7	NA	16	CSVDEVRGGVSYEQYF
TRBV15	TRBJ2-7	NA	15	CATSNGQGRTYEQYF
TRBV19	TRBJ2-5	NA	16	CASSNRGTSVLETQYF
TRBV6-5	TRBJ1-1	NA	15	CASRPRGRGFTEAFF
TRBV28	TRBJ1-2	NA	14	CASKTGDATYGYTF
TRBV3-1/TRBV3-2	TRBJ1-4	once	15	CASSPARDSSEKLFF